This T cell receptor (beta chain) comes out of a study of T cell repertoires in cytomegalovirus infection. The wider study: Peptides in the study included HLA-C-restricted and HLA-B-restricted CMV epitopes. Indicated by public TCR beta signatures were CMV infection and matching HLA type.

Study-wide results and limits: Carriers of CMV and the relevant HLA type were discriminated by public TCR beta frequency. What dominated the ex vivo response were HLA-C-restricted CMV-specific TCR beta clonotypes.

Trimming cost V 0 bases and J 7 bases, with 13 bases left between them. This CDR3 has 15 amino acids. Germline CDR1 SGHVS, CDR2 FQNEAQ. TCRdb ran MiXCR on the reads and lists one entry per CDR3 protein. This table holds hundreds of thousands of distinct CDR3 sequences, almost 30% found once. This clonotype was seen a handful of times. What it binds is unknown. The TCR sequence derives from a human donor in good health (CMV status not recorded). Some clones in this sample may be carry-over from other donors' samples. The rearrangement links TRBV7-8 to TRBJ2-1, with a weak D call TRBD2 (5 bases). Sequencing used cultured PBMCs, obtained from culture after CMV antigen stimulation. Here the CDR3 reads CASSLARTDLNEQFF. CDR3 nucleotides: TGTGCCAGCAGCTTAGCCCGGACTGATTTAAATGAGCAGTTCTTC.